The source of this T cell receptor (beta chain) is a study of molecular identifiers for immune sequencing clone quantification. The CDR3 runs to 16 residues. J was trimmed by 7 bases and V by 2 bases; bases with no gene match: 10. Via MiXCR, TCRdb re-called the PCR reads, giving one row per CDR3 protein. The sample has 600,000 to 650,000 distinct CDR3 sequences, nearly 20% seen once. Study-wide points: A single cell's spiked Jurkat TCR RNA was reportedly detectable among roughly 920,000 naive cells.

This clonotype has just a few counts. The target antigen is unknown. Naive CD8 sequencing libraries were generated from approximately 20,000 to 1,000,000 sorted cells, with 10%, 30% or 50% RNA as input. The sorting of naive CD8 T cells used the CD8+CD4-CCR7+CD45RA+ phenotype. What was sequenced was naive CD8+ T cells from blood, with Jurkat cell RNA spiked in. Subset: FACS-sorted CD8+CD4-CCR7+CD45RA+ naive T cells. The sequence was collected from a human donor in good health. Some libraries in this study had Jurkat cell RNA spiked in. The chain recombines TRBV12-3 or TRBV12-4 with TRBJ1-4; TRBD1 matches 7 bases. For the CDR3, the DNA is TGTGCCAGCAGTTTAAACCAGGGGGTCGTTTTTGAAAAACTGTTTTTT. This translates into CASSLNQGVVFEKLFF.